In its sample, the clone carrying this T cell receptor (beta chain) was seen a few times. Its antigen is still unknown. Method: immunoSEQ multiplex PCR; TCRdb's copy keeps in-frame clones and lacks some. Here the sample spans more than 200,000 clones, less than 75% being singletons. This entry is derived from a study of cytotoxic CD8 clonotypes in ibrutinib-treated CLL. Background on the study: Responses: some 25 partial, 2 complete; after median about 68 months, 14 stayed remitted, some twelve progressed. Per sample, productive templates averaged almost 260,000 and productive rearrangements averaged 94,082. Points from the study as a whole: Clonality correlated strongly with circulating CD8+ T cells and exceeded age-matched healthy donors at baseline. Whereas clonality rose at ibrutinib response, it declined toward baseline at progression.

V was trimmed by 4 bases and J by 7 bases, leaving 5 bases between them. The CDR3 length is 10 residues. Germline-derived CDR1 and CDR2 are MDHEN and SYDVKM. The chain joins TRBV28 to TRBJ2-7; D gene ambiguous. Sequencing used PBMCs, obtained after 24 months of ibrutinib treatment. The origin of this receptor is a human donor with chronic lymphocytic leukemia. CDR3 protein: CASSSLEQYF. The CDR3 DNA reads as TGTGCCAGCAGTTCGCTGGAGCAGTACTTC.